The clone carrying this T cell receptor (beta chain) was recorded many times. The antigen is not known. The sample comes from a study of metastatic and nonmetastatic thyroid tumors. Study summary: Malignant and benign thyroid patients had repertoires compared in peripheral blood and tumor or nodule tissue.

The CDR3 spans 16 residues. The V end was cut by 4 bases, the J end by 0 bases, with 16 bases between. Germline V lookup: CDR1 SGHAT, CDR2 FQNNGV. Study-wide results and caveats: It was reportedly found that TCR beta diversity was significantly higher in malignant thyroid tumors than in benign nodules, a difference seen in both blood and tumor samples.

Thyroid surgery had not been preceded by any treatment in any patient. Study processing details: For papillary thyroid cancer, a distant-metastasis classifier was constructed from CDR3 differences observed across clinicopathological groups. TCRdb reprocessed the PCR reads via MiXCR. What appears here as the V and J calls and clone size reflects TCRdb's work, not the paper's. The repertoire holds 23,000 or so clones, over 25% seen once, with about 14% in the top ten. Sequencing input: tumor tissue. The sequence was obtained from a male donor with papillary thyroid cancer or a benign thyroid nodule (not recorded which). Some clones in this sample may be carry-over from other donors' samples. This rearrangement joins TRBV11-2 to TRBJ2-7; unclear D gene. The CDR3: CASSSRAGSFSYEQYF. CDR3 bases: TGTGCCAGCAGCTCCCGTGCCGGGTCATTCTCCTACGAGCAGTACTTC.